This T cell receptor beta chain comes out of a study of T cells in Graves' hyperthyroidism and ophthalmopathy. This clonotype was seen a handful of times. The TCR beta CDR3 regions underwent amplification using RNA transcripts as the source. An initial round of RT-PCR targeting the TCR CDR3 relied on the HTBI primer set. TCRdb itself ran the multiplex PCR reads through MiXCR, one entry per CDR3 protein. The sample holds approximately 600,000 distinct CDR3 sequences; 13% to 15% are singletons and the top ten take around 7%. Per germline, CDR1 MGHRA and CDR2 YSYEKL. Trimming cost V 1 base and J 1 base, with 7 bases left between them. CDR3 length: 14 amino acids.

Source material: blood. The chain recombines TRBV4-1 with TRBJ1-1; D remains ambiguous. This clonotype was obtained from a woman aged 18-29 years with Graves' ophthalmopathy. The chain's CDR3 is CASSQAAGNTEAFF. In DNA, the CDR3 is TGCGCCAGCAGCCAAGCGGCAGGGAACACTGAAGCTTTCTTT.